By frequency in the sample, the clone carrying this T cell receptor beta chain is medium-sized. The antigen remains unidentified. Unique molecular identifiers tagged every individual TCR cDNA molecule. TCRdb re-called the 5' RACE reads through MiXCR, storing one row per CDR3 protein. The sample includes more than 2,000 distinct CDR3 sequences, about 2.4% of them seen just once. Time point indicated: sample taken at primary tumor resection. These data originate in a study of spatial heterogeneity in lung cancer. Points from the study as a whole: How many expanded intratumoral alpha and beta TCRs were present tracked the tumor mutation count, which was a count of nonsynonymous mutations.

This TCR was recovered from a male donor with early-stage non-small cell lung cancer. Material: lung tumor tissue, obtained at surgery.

CDR3 sequence: CAWSVYASSVFSAEAFF. The CDR3 region has the DNA TGTGCCTGGAGTGTATACGCCTCCTCCGTATTTTCCGCAGAAGCTTTCTTT. The V gene is TRBV30, the J gene TRBJ1-1; D is undetermined. Germline V lookup: CDR1 GTSNPN, CDR2 SVGIG (reference sequence). V was trimmed by 0 bases and J by 8 bases, leaving 25 bases between them. CDR3 length equals 17 residues.